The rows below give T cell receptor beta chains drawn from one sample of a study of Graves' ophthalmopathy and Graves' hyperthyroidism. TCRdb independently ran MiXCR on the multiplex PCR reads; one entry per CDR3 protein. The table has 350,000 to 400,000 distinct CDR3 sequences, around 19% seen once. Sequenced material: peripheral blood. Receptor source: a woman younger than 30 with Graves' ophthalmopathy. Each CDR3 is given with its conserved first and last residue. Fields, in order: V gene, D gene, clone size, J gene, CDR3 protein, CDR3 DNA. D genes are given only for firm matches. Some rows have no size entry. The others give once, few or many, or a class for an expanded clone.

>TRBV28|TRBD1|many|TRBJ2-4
CASSYGLPGAGTGLAKNIQYF
TGTGCCAGCAGTTACGGCCTCCCTGGGGCCGGGACAGGGTTAGCCAAAAACATTCAGTACTTC
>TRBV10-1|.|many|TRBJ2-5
CASSDGWETQYF
TGCGCCAGCAGTGACGGGTGGGAGACCCAGTACTTC
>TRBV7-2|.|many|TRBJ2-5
CASSLAISELETQYF
TGTGCCAGCAGCTTAGCCATCAGTGAGTTGGAGACCCAGTACTTC
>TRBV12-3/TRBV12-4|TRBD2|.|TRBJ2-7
CASSLVPTSGRRQYF
TGTGCCAGCAGTTTGGTACCGACTAGCGGGAGACGGCAGTACTTC
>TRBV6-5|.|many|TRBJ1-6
CASSYIQTGKNSPLHF
TGTGCCAGCAGTTACATCCAAACAGGGAAAAATTCACCCCTCCACTTT
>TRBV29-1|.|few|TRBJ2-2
CSVLSQGFTGELFF
TGCAGCGTTCTAAGCCAGGGGTTCACCGGGGAGCTGTTTTTT
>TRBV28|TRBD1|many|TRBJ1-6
CAISTSTGANSPLHF
TGTGCCATCAGTACTTCGACAGGGGCCAATTCACCCCTCCACTTT
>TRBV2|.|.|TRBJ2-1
CASRDPGYNEQFF
TGTGCCAGCCGCGATCCCGGGTACAATGAGCAGTTCTTC
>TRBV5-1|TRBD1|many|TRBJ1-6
CASSWDRGNSPLHF
TGCGCCAGCAGCTGGGACAGGGGTAATTCACCCCTCCACTTT
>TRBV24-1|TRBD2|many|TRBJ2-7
CATSDLQGLAGTYEQYF
TGTGCCACCAGTGATTTGCAGGGGCTAGCGGGAACCTACGAGCAGTACTTC
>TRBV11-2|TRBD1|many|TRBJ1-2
CASSRDRLYGYTF
TGTGCCAGCAGCCGGGACAGGCTCTATGGCTACACCTTC
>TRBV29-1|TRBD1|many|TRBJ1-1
CSAGTGRTEAFF
TGCAGCGCCGGGACAGGGAGAACTGAAGCTTTCTTT
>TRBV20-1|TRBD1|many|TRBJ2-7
CSARGQESYEQYF
TGCAGTGCTAGGGGACAGGAGTCCTACGAGCAGTACTTC
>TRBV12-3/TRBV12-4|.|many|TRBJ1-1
CASSKLSRGEAFF
TGTGCCAGCAGCAAACTGTCGCGTGGTGAAGCTTTCTTT
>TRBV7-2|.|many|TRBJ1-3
CASSLRKGTGNTIYF
TGTGCCAGCAGCTTACGAAAGGGGACGGGAAACACCATATATTTT
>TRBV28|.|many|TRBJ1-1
CASSPLEMNTEAFF
TGTGCCAGCAGCCCTCTCGAGATGAACACTGAAGCTTTCTTT
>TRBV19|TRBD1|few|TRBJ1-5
CASSILLAQDRGNQPQHF
TGTGCCAGTAGTATCCTGTTGGCGCAGGACAGGGGGAATCAGCCCCAGCATTTT
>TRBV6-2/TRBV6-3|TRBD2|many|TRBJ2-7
CASSYDAGLAGGVSYEQYF
TGTGCCAGCAGTTATGACGCGGGACTAGCGGGGGGCGTCTCCTACGAGCAGTACTTC
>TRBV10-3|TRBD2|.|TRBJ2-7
CANRLQGEASGTYEQYF
TGTGCCAACCGCCTTCAGGGCGAGGCTAGCGGAACCTACGAGCAGTACTTC
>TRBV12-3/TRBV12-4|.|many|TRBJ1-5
CASSLWGFGNQPQHF
TGTGCCAGCAGTTTATGGGGTTTCGGCAATCAGCCCCAGCATTTT
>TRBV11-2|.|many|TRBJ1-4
CASSSRRNEKLFF
TGTGCCAGCAGCTCCCGGAGGAATGAAAAACTGTTTTTT
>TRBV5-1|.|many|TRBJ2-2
CASSGLAFEPAGELFF
TGCGCCAGCAGCGGTCTAGCCTTCGAACCAGCCGGGGAGCTGTTTTTT
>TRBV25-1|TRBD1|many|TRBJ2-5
CASSVTGQGAETQYF
TGTGCCAGCAGTGTGACGGGACAGGGGGCTGAGACCCAGTACTTC
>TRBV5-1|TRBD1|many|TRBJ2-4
CASSPGTGGAGNIQYF
TGCGCCAGCAGCCCTGGGACAGGGGGCGCGGGAAACATTCAGTACTTC
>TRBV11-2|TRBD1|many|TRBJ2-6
CASSLTGVSSGANVLTF
TGTGCCAGCAGCCTGACAGGGGTTAGCTCTGGGGCCAACGTCCTGACTTTC
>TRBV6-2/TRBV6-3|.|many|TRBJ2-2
CASSQGQTNTGELFF
TGTGCCAGCAGTCAAGGACAGACGAACACCGGGGAGCTGTTTTTT
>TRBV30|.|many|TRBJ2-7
CAWSGVREQYF
TGTGCCTGGAGTGGGGTACGCGAGCAGTACTTC
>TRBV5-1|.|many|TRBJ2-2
CASRDSNTGELFF
TGCGCCAGCAGGGACTCGAACACCGGGGAGCTGTTTTTT
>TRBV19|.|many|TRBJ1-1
CASSTPFTEAFF
TGTGCCAGTAGTACCCCCTTCACTGAAGCTTTCTTT
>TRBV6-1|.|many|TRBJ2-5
CASMIGGPQETQYF
TGTGCCAGCATGATTGGGGGACCCCAAGAGACCCAGTACTTC
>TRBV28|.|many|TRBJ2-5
CASRAGRQETQYF
TGTGCCAGCAGGGCAGGCCGCCAAGAGACCCAGTACTTC
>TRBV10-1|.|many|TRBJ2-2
CASSREVNTGELFF
TGCGCCAGTTCCAGGGAAGTGAACACCGGGGAGCTGTTTTTT
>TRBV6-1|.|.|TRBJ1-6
CASSVAGTSDNSPLHF
TGTGCCAGCAGTGTGGCCGGGACATCGGATAATTCACCCCTCCACTTT
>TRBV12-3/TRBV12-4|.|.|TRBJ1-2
CASKGQLDGYTF
TGTGCCAGCAAAGGACAGCTGGATGGCTACACCTTC
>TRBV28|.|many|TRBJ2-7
CASSPHRGGSYEQYF
TGTGCCAGCAGTCCCCACAGGGGGGGCTCCTACGAGCAGTACTTC
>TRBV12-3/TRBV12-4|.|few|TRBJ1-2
CASSWSNYGYTF
TGTGCCAGCAGTTGGTCTAACTATGGCTACACCTTC
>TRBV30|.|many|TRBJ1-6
CAWRQGDYNSPLHF
TGTGCCTGGAGGCAGGGCGATTATAATTCACCCCTCCACTTT
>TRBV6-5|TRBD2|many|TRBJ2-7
CASSSSGLAAAYEQYF
TGTGCCAGCAGTTCTTCCGGACTAGCGGCGGCCTACGAGCAGTACTTC
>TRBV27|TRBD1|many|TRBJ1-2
CASSPRQGVGYGYTF
TGTGCCAGCAGTCCGCGACAGGGTGTAGGGTATGGCTACACCTTC
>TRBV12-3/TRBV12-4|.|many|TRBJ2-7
CASSLSGVEQYF
TGTGCCAGCAGTTTATCCGGGGTCGAGCAGTACTTC
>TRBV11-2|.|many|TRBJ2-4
CASSSPPPGKLAKNIQYF
TGTGCCAGCAGCTCCCCCCCCCCCGGGAAACTAGCCAAAAACATTCAGTACTTC
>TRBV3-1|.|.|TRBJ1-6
CASSRDKNSPLHF
TGTGCCAGCAGCCGGGACAAAAATTCACCCCTCCACTTT
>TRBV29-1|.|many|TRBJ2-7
CSVEDQSEQYF
TGCAGCGTTGAAGATCAGAGCGAGCAGTACTTC
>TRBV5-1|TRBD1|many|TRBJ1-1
CASSLVKIQGTNTEAFF
TGCGCCAGCAGCTTGGTAAAAATACAGGGGACGAACACTGAAGCTTTCTTT
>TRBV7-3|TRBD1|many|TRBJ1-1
CASSLTAQGGTAEAFF
TGTGCCAGCAGCTTAACGGCCCAGGGGGGGACGGCTGAAGCTTTCTTT
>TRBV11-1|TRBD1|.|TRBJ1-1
CAGSPPHARPGGTEAFF
TGTGCCGGCAGCCCACCTCACGCGCGACCAGGGGGCACTGAAGCTTTCTTT
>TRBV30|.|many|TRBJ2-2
CAWSVFSGELFF
TGTGCCTGGAGTGTATTCTCCGGGGAGCTGTTTTTT
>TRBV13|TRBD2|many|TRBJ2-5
CASSLGRAGGAETQYF
TGTGCCAGCAGCTTAGGTCGAGCGGGGGGCGCAGAGACCCAGTACTTC
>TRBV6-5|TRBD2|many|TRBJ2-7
CASRQISSGNFEQYF
TGTGCCAGCAGGCAGATCTCTAGCGGGAACTTCGAGCAGTACTTC
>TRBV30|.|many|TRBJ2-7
CAWSLVFHTSSYEQYF
TGTGCCTGGAGCCTTGTCTTCCACACGAGCTCCTACGAGCAGTACTTC